This record covers a single T cell receptor (beta chain). Its antigen is currently unknown. Trimming removed 3 bases from V and 3 bases from J, with 14 bases in between. From germline, CDR1 is MGHRA and CDR2 YSYEKL. This CDR3 contains 16 residues. This entry belongs to a study of human T cells and chemical hapten exposure. For the study at large: Diphenylcyclopropenone, dosed weekly to the scalp, was given to patients throughout the approximately 25-week study. Study findings and constraints: Unchanged with DPC sensitization were TCRs above 1 in 1000 frequency. PT1 expanded TCR counts and patch test score were linked, and their correlation was positive.

TCRdb reanalysed the RACE reads using MiXCR and keeps one entry per CDR3 protein. Altogether around 300,000 distinct CDR3 sequences are present, about 7% being singletons, with the ten largest covering roughly 8%. Specified time point: patch test 1, 2 weeks after DPC sensitization. Treatment reported: therapeutic diphenylcyclopropenone sensitization with weekly scalp DPC. Prior to each patch test being applied, blood was drawn. This TCR derives from a woman aged 18-29 years with alopecia areata. Some clones in this sample may be carry-over from other donors' samples. This specimen consisted of whole blood, obtained in connection with sensitization to the hapten diphenylcyclopropenone (DPC). The chain joins TRBV4-1 to TRBJ1-4; the D gene is possibly TRBD1 (5 bases). The CDR3 here is CASSQLRGAANEKLFF. CDR3 nucleotides: TGCGCCAGCAGCCAGCTGCGTGGGGCGGCTAATGAAAAACTGTTTTTT.